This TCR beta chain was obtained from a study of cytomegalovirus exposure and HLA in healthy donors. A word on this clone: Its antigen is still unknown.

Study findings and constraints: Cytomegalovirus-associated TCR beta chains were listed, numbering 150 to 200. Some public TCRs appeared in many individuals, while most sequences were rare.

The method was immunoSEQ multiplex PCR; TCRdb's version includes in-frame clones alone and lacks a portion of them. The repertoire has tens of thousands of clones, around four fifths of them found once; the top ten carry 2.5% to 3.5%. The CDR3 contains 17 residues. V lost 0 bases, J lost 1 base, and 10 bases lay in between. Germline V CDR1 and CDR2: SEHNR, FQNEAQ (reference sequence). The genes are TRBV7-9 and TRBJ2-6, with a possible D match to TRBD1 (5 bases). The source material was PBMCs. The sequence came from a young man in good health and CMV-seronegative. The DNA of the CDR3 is TGTGCCAGCAGCTTAGCCGACAGCGCTTCTGGGGCCAACGTCCTGACTTTC. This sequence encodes CASSLADSASGANVLTF.